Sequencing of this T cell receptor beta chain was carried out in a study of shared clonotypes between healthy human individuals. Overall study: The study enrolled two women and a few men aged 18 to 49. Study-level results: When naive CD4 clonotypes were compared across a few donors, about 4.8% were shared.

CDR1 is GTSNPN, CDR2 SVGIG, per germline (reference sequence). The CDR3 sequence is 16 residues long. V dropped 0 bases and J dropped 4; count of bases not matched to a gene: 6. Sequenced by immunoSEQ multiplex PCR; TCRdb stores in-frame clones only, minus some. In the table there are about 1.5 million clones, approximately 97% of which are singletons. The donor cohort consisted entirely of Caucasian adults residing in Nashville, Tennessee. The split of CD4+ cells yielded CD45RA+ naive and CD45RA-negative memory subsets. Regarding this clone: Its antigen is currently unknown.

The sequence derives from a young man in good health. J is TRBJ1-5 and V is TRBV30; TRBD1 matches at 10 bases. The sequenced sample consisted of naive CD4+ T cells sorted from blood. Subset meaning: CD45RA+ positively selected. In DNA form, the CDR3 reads TGTGCCTGGAGTGTTGGGGACAGGGGAAGGAATCAGCCCCAGCATTTT. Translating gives CAWSVGDRGRNQPQHF.